The rows below give T cell receptor beta chains drawn from one sample of a study of tumor and adjacent non-tumor tissue in lung cancer. TCRdb fed the multiplex PCR reads into MiXCR, producing one record per CDR3 protein. This table has approximately 120,000 distinct CDR3 sequences, roughly 77% appearing once. Sequencing input: lung tumor tissue. The origin of the receptors is a woman in her sixties or seventies with non-small cell lung cancer. The CDR3 runs from the conserved cysteine through the conserved F or W. A D gene is named only where the DNA matches it firmly. Clone size, where shown, is once, few, many, or a class for clones that have expanded.

>NA|TRBV6-6|TRBJ2-7|once
TGTGTCAGCAGTACCGCCGACCAGGGCAACGAGCAGTACTTC
CVSSTADQGNEQYF
>NA|TRBV12-3/TRBV12-4|TRBJ1-1|NA
TGTGCCAGCAGTTTCGGGCAGGGAATATTGAACACTGAAGCTTTCTTT
CASSFGQGILNTEAFF
>NA|TRBV20-1|TRBJ2-7|NA
TGCAGTACTAGCCGTCAAACGGGGGAGCAGTACTTC
CSTSRQTGEQYF
>NA|TRBV5-1|TRBJ2-3|NA
TGCGCCATCCGACAAAACGGATCTAGCACAGATACGCAGTATTTT
CAIRQNGSSTDTQYF
>TRBD2|TRBV30|TRBJ2-1|once
TGTGCCTTGAGAAGAGGGGGTAGCGGGATGACTATGCAGTTCTTC
CALRRGGSGMTMQFF
>NA|TRBV7-9|TRBJ1-1|NA
TGTGCCAGCAGCTTAGTTATGAACACTGAAGCTTTCTTT
CASSLVMNTEAFF
>NA|TRBV6-5|TRBJ1-2|many
TGTGCCAGCAGTTCCCAGGGGAGTAACTATGGCTACACCTTC
CASSSQGSNYGYTF
>TRBD2|TRBV28|TRBJ2-6|many
TGTGCCAGCACCAGAGCGGGATCTTCCTTCTCTGGGGCCAACGTCCTGACTTTC
CASTRAGSSFSGANVLTF
>NA|TRBV29-1|TRBJ2-1|NA
TGCAGCGTTGAAGGTCTGGATTCCCTATACTATAATGAGCAGTTCTTC
CSVEGLDSLYYNEQFF
>NA|TRBV12-3/TRBV12-4|TRBJ1-6|many
TGTGCCAGCAGTTTTCAAGGCTCGACCGACCCAGGGGAAGGGTCACCCCTCCACTTT
CASSFQGSTDPGEGSPLHF
>NA|TRBV29-1|TRBJ2-3|NA
TGCATCGTTACCAGCGGAGGCGGCACAGATACGCAATATTTT
CIVTSGGGTDTQYF
>NA|TRBV28|TRBJ1-5|NA
TGTGCCAGCAGTCCCATTCAGCCCCAGCATTTT
CASSPIQPQHF
>NA|TRBV11-2|TRBJ1-6|NA
TGTGCCAGCAGCTTACAACCCAACCCAAATTCACACCTCCACTTT
CASSLQPNPNSHLHF
>NA|TRBV6-5|TRBJ2-4|NA
TGTGCCAGCAGACCATCGAAAGGGGGAGGCACCAAAATCATTCAGTACTTC
CASRPSKGGGTKIIQYF
>NA|TRBV11-2|TRBJ2-6|NA
TGTGTCAGCAGCTTATTGCAGGCTGGGGCCAACGTCCTGACTTTC
CVSSLLQAGANVLTF